A single sample gave rise to the 29 T cell receptor beta chains below, sequenced in a study of blood T cell repertoires in COVID-19 (dated by TCRdb to about 2020). Libraries were built with the immunoSEQ multiplex PCR assay. The source is immuneACCESS, and TCRdb retained only in-frame sequences with V and J called. Part of the clones is not carried over; for the studies checked, unresolved V genes explain less than half of this, and the remainder is unexplained. This sample has about 210,000 clones in its table, and 80% to 90% of those were observed once. The ten largest clonotypes hold approximately 0.7% of the sample. The source material was peripheral blood. The receptors derive from a man aged 40-49 years with acute or convalescent COVID-19.

V gene TRBV11-2 combines with J gene TRBJ1-6; TRBD1 matches 10 bases. In germline, CDR1 is SGHAT, CDR2 FQNNGV. Trimming took 5 bases from V and 10 from J; bases not matched to a gene: 8. This CDR3 is built from 15 residues. The CDR3 is CASSPRTGGNSPLHF. The CDR3 nucleotides read TGTGCCAGCAGCCCCCGGACAGGGGGGAACTCACCCCTCCACTTT.

The chain combines TRBV6-1 with TRBJ1-2, with 7 bases fitting TRBD1. This CDR3 comprises 17 residues. CDR1 is MNHNS, CDR2 SASEGT, per germline. The V gene end was trimmed by 4 bases and the J gene end by 0 bases; junction bases not matched to a gene: 11. CDR3: CASSGPGQMTPNYGYTF. In DNA form, the CDR3 reads TGTGCCAGCAGTGGTCCGGGACAGATGACACCTAACTATGGCTACACCTTC.

About this clone itself: In the same sample, other DNA sequences code for this CDR3. The chain is built from TRBV27 and TRBJ2-5; D remains ambiguous. The CDR3 consists of 14 residues. Trimming stripped 0 bases from V and 2 bases from J, with 7 bases between. Germline V gene data show CDR1 as MNHEY and CDR2 as SMNVEV (reference sequence). In DNA form, the CDR3 reads TGTGCCAGCAGTTTATCGGGCCAGCAAGAGACCCAGTACTTC. This codes for CASSLSGQQETQYF.

J is TRBJ1-5 and V is TRBV19; D possibly corresponds to TRBD1 (5 bases). The CDR3 loop spans 14 amino acids. Germline-derived CDR1 and CDR2 are LNHDA and SQIVND (reference sequence). The V end was cut by 4 bases, the J end by 6 bases, with 13 bases between. The CDR3 DNA reads as TGTGCCAGTAGTAGCGGCAGGGAGGCTCAGCCCCAGCATTTT. It yields the protein CASSSGREAQPQHF.

The chain uses TRBV28 and TRBJ2-1, with D perhaps matching TRBD1 (6 bases). The ends were cut back, 5 bases at V and 0 bases at J, with 14 bases in the middle. Germline V gives CDR1 MDHEN, CDR2 SYDVKM. The CDR3 covers 16 residues. CDR3 coding DNA: TGTGCCAGCAGTACCCGGACAGCGAGCTCCTACAATGAGCAGTTCTTC. Protein: CASSTRTASSYNEQFF.

V usage is TRBV5-4 and J usage is TRBJ2-7, with 7 bases aligning to TRBD2. Unmatched junction bases numbered 16, after V lost 3 bases and J lost 7 bases. Germline V CDR1 and CDR2: SGHNT, YYREEE (reference sequence). This CDR3 has 16 residues. The CDR3 nucleotides are TGTGCCAGCAGCTGGGGGGGGAGAGGCGACCTGGGGGAGCAGTACTTC. This codes for CASSWGGRGDLGEQYF. Using reference TRBV5-4 and TRBJ2-7 for the parts outside the CDR3, the full variable domain is ETGVTQSPTHLIKTRGQQVTLRCSSQSGHNTVSWYQQALGQGPQFIFQYYREEENGRGNFPPRFSGLQFPNYSSELNVNALELDDSALYLCASSWGGRGDLGEQYFGPGTRLTVT.

The V gene is TRBV6-2 or TRBV6-3, the J gene TRBJ1-2; unclear D gene. The CDR3 spans 13 residues. The V end lost 0 bases, the J end lost 10 bases, and 12 bases lay between the germline ends. Per germline, CDR1 MNHEY and CDR2 SVGEGT. CDR3 coding DNA: TGTGCCAGCAGTTACTCGATCCGGGGTGTCTACACCTTC. The encoded protein is CASSYSIRGVYTF.

V usage is TRBV3-1 (or the pseudogene TRBV3-2) and J usage is TRBJ2-5; 8 bases map to TRBD2. V was clipped by 1 base and J by 5 bases; unmatched bases: 6. The germline gives CDR1 LGHDT, CDR2 YNNKEL (reference sequence). The length of the CDR3 is 15 residues. The CDR3 DNA sequence: TGTGCCAGCAGCCAAGTAAGCGGGGGTCGGGAGACCCAGTACTTC. It is translated as CASSQVSGGRETQYF.

This clone was recorded once. The rearrangement joins TRBV19 to TRBJ1-1; unclear D gene. V lost 5 bases and J lost 0, with 13 bases in between. In germline, CDR1 is LNHDA, CDR2 SQIVND (reference sequence). The CDR3 has 15 residues. Here the CDR3 DNA reads TGTGCCAGTAGTCCCTGGACTGGACTGAACACTGAAGCTTTCTTT. This encodes CASSPWTGLNTEAFF.

The V and J genes are TRBV7-3 and TRBJ2-2; D ambiguous. This CDR3 spans 13 amino acids. V shed 1 base and J shed 7 bases, with 7 bases lying between them. Germline V gene lookup returns CDR1 SGHTA and CDR2 FQGTGA. CDR3 amino acids: CASSLRRNGELFF. The CDR3 coding sequence is TGTGCCAGCAGCTTAAGGCGGAACGGGGAGCTGTTTTTT.

The chain is built from TRBV16 and TRBJ2-2; tentative D call: TRBD1 (5 bases). Trimming pared 4 bases from V and 5 bases from J, leaving 14 bases between. The CDR3 loop spans 15 amino acids. CDR1 KGHSY and CDR2 FQNENV come from the germline V gene. CDR3 sequence: CASSPSAGRTGELFF. The CDR3, as DNA: TGTGCCAGCAGCCCTTCGGCAGGGCGGACCGGGGAGCTGTTTTTT.

The V gene is TRBV7-9, the J gene TRBJ1-1; D unresolved. Germline V lookup: CDR1 SEHNR, CDR2 FQNEAQ (reference sequence). CDR3 length equals 14 residues. Trimming pared 3 bases from V and 3 bases from J, leaving 11 bases between. As DNA, the CDR3 is TGTGCCAGCAGCTTGTCGGAAGAGGACACTGAAGCTTTCTTT. Amino acids: CASSLSEEDTEAFF.

The genes are TRBV7-3 and TRBJ1-1, with 7 positions matching TRBD1. With V trimmed by 5 bases and J by 9 bases, 9 bases remained unmatched. CDR3 length: 13 amino acids. The germline V gene has CDR1 SGHTA and CDR2 FQGTGA. The CDR3 DNA follows: TGTGCCAGCAGCCAAGGGGCGGGACAGCAAGCTTTCTTT. It encodes CASSQGAGQQAFF.

The sample holds a few counts of this clone. Here the CDR3 DNA reads TGTGCCATCAGTGAGTCGACAGGGGTTGGGGCCAACGTCCTGACTTTC. It specifies CAISESTGVGANVLTF. The chain employs TRBV10-3 and TRBJ2-6, with 8 bases that match TRBD1. The CDR3 loop spans 16 amino acids. The germline V gene has CDR1 ENHRY and CDR2 SYGVKD. Unmatched junction bases numbered 1, after V lost 0 bases and J lost 3 bases.

The chain has TRBV29-1 and TRBJ2-6, with 12 bases lining up with TRBD1. J lost 4 bases, V lost 7 bases, and 8 bases had no gene match. The CDR3 runs to 16 residues. Germline CDR1 is SQVTM and CDR2 is ANQGSEA. Written as DNA, the CDR3 is TGCAGCGCAACGGGACAGGGGGCTCCCGGGGCCAACGTCCTGACTTTC. This gives the protein CSATGQGAPGANVLTF.

This chain links TRBV6-2 or TRBV6-3 with TRBJ2-7; TRBD2 matches at 13 bases. The germline V gene has CDR1 MNHEY and CDR2 SVGEGT. This CDR3 has 18 residues. Unmatched junction bases numbered 12, after V lost 0 bases and J lost 7 bases. CDR3 loop: CASSYSRGLAGMIREQYF. In DNA form, the CDR3 reads TGTGCCAGCAGTTACTCCCGGGGACTAGCGGGAATGATAAGAGAGCAGTACTTC.

The chain links TRBV28 to TRBJ1-2; 7 nucleotides align to TRBD1. Per the germline V gene, CDR1 is MDHEN and CDR2 is SYDVKM. J gave up 4 bases and V 6 bases, and 11 bases lay outside the gene matches. The CDR3 spans 15 residues. As DNA, the CDR3 is TGTGCCAGCAGGACTGAACTCGGACAGGTCTATGGCTACACCTTC. It is translated as CASRTELGQVYGYTF.

The chain uses TRBV18 and TRBJ2-1; possibly TRBD1 for D (5 bases). The CDR3 has 16 amino acids. Germline V gene lookup returns CDR1 KGHSH and CDR2 LQKENI. Trimming cost V 6 bases and J 7 bases, with 22 bases left between them. CDR3 loop: CASSRPGHPRSNEQFF. The DNA of the CDR3 is TGTGCCAGCTCTCGCCCAGGACACCCCCGTAGTAATGAGCAGTTCTTC.

The rearrangement links TRBV30 to TRBJ1-5; D remains ambiguous. The CDR3 runs to 15 residues. Trimming stripped 1 base from V and 7 bases from J, with 17 bases between. Germline assignment: CDR1 GTSNPN and CDR2 SVGIG (reference sequence). CDR3 sequence (DNA): TGTGCCTGGAGTGCCGGCGGAGCCAGTAACCAGCCCCAGCATTTT. Residues: CAWSAGGASNQPQHF.

The rearrangement links TRBV7-2 to TRBJ1-2, with 7 nucleotides matching TRBD1. Germline values: CDR1 SGHTA, CDR2 FQGNSA. V lost 2 bases, J lost 8 bases, and 5 bases stayed unmatched. The CDR3 runs to 13 residues. CDR3 DNA sequence: TGTGCCAGCAGCTTAACAGGGGCTGGAGGCTACACCTTC. Its translation is CASSLTGAGGYTF.

The genes are TRBV28 and TRBJ1-2; D is undetermined. V lost 1 base and J 7 bases, leaving 4 bases between the germline ends. CDR1 is MDHEN, CDR2 SYDVKM, per germline. This CDR3 is 11 amino acids long. The CDR3 region has the DNA TGTGCCAGCAGTTTATCGGGTGGCTACACCTTC. Protein: CASSLSGGYTF.

This chain's CDR3 is CASRPGQGSRNYGYTF. CDR3 nucleotide sequence: TGTGCCAGCAGACCGGGACAGGGCTCCCGAAACTATGGCTACACCTTC. The chain recombines TRBV2 with TRBJ1-2, with 9 bases that match TRBD1. The CDR3 totals 16 residues. CDR1 SNHLY and CDR2 FYNNEI come from the germline V gene. V lost 6 bases, J lost 2 bases, and 10 bases stayed unmatched. The whole variable domain, remainder taken from reference TRBV2 and TRBJ1-2, is EPEVTQTPSHQVTQMGQEVILRCVPISNHLYFYWYRQILGQKVEFLVSFYNNEISEKSEIFDDQFSVERPDGSNFTLKIRSTKLEDSAMYFCASRPGQGSRNYGYTFGSGTRLTVV.

This sequence joins TRBV5-4 and TRBJ1-2; 8 positions agree with TRBD1. The CDR3 contains 15 residues. The germline V gene has CDR1 SGHNT and CDR2 YYREEE (reference sequence). The junction had 7 bases not matched to a gene; V was cut back by 0 bases and J by 6 bases. The CDR3 here is CASSLGVDRVDGYTF. CDR3 sequence (DNA): TGTGCCAGCAGCTTGGGGGTGGACAGGGTGGATGGCTACACCTTC.

This chain uses TRBV11-2 with TRBJ1-5; 7 bases match TRBD1. Germline trimming cut 5 bases from V and 6 bases from J; bases unmatched to any gene: 7. The CDR3 is made up of 14 amino acids. Looked up from germline, CDR1 is SGHAT and CDR2 is FQNNGV. CDR3 coding DNA: TGTGCCAGCAGCCCAGCAGGGGGAGGTCAGCCCCAGCATTTT. Translation gives CASSPAGGGQPQHF.

The chain carries TRBV4-2 and TRBJ2-1, with TRBD2 matching 10 bases. Trimming took 4 bases from V and 4 from J; bases not matched to a gene: 7. CDR1 and CDR2 from the germline V gene are LGHNA and YNFKEQ. The CDR3 contains 16 residues. CDR3 sequence (DNA): TGTGCCAGCAGCCGCCGCCTAGCGGGGGAGTACAATGAGCAGTTCTTC. Translation: CASSRRLAGEYNEQFF.

The V and J genes are TRBV14 and TRBJ1-1; possibly TRBD1 for D (5 bases). The CDR3 totals 13 residues. From germline, CDR1 is SGHDN and CDR2 FVKESK. Trimming cost V 1 base and J 10 bases, with 13 bases left between them. CDR3 in amino acids: CASSQGRGSGAFF. DNA of the CDR3: TGTGCCAGCAGCCAAGGTCGGGGGTCAGGAGCTTTCTTT.

This clone was seen just once. The CDR3 DNA is TGTGCCACCAGTGATTTAGGGACTAGCGAGGGAGATACGCAGTATTTT. This codes for CATSDLGTSEGDTQYF. J is TRBJ2-3 and V is TRBV24-1; 10 nucleotides agree with TRBD2. CDR1 KGHDR and CDR2 SFDVKD come from the germline V gene. The CDR3 is 16 residues long. Trimming at V came to 1 base and at J to 5 bases, leaving 5 bases not matched to a gene.

The rearrangement joins TRBV12-3 or TRBV12-4 to TRBJ2-2; 7 nucleotides line up with TRBD2. The CDR3 has 13 residues. The junction had 2 bases not matched to a gene; V was cut back by 3 bases and J by 7 bases. As DNA, the CDR3 is TGTGCCAGCAGTTTCGGGGGGATCGGGGAGCTGTTTTTT. Translating gives CASSFGGIGELFF.

V and J are TRBV30 and TRBJ2-5; maybe TRBD2 (5 bases). From germline, CDR1 is GTSNPN and CDR2 SVGIG (reference sequence). Trimming stripped 0 bases from V and 7 bases from J, with 15 bases between. The CDR3 has 14 amino acids. CDR3 nucleotides: TGTGCCTGGAGTGTACGGGGTGCCCCAGGGACCCAGTACTTC. Encoded protein: CAWSVRGAPGTQYF.